The next 10 T cell receptor beta chains were all read from a single sample in a study of T cell responses to AZD1222 COVID-19 vaccine. Sequenced by immunoSEQ multiplex PCR; TCRdb stores in-frame clones only, minus some. The data show around 80,000 clones, more than 85% seen once. The sample consisted of peripheral blood, taken 28 days after the second AZD1222 dose. The receptors were gathered from an adult who received the AZD1222 COVID-19 vaccine.

V usage is TRBV5-6 and J usage is TRBJ2-1; 14 bases are a match to TRBD2. CDR1 and CDR2 from the germline V gene are SGHDT and YYEEEE. Trimming cost V 4 bases and J 8 bases; bases outside gene matches: 8. This CDR3 is built from 16 residues. DNA of the CDR3: TGTGCCAGCAGCGGGCGGGGGACTAGCGGGAGCTATGAGCAGTTCTTC. Translated, it gives CASSGRGTSGSYEQFF.

The rearrangement uses TRBV5-1 and TRBJ2-2, with 9 nucleotides matching TRBD1. With V trimmed by 9 bases and J by 7 bases, 10 bases remained unmatched. Germline V lookup: CDR1 SGHRS, CDR2 YFSETQ. This CDR3 region has 14 residues. CDR3 sequence: CATRGTGRLGELFF. CDR3 nucleotide sequence: TGCGCCACCAGAGGGACAGGGAGGCTCGGGGAGCTGTTTTTT.

This clone was found once. The chain links TRBV7-8 to TRBJ2-1, with 7 bases fitting TRBD2. The germline CDR1 and CDR2 sequences are SGHVS and FQNEAQ. Losses at the gene ends were 1 base for V and 6 bases for J; bases not matched to a gene: 6. This CDR3 is 15 amino acids long. The CDR3 reads CASSLGGSRGNEQFF. The CDR3 DNA reads as TGTGCCAGCAGCTTAGGCGGGAGTAGGGGCAATGAGCAGTTCTTC.

This clone was seen only once. The chain has TRBV19 and TRBJ2-7, with 8 bases matching TRBD1. The V gene's germline CDR1 is LNHDA and CDR2 SQIVND (reference sequence). The length of the CDR3 is 18 residues. V dropped 10 bases and J dropped 5; count of bases not matched to a gene: 25. Here the CDR3 DNA reads TGTGCCACACGAGCGTCAGGCGGAGGTCCGGGACAGGTCAACGAGCAGTACTTC. Protein: CATRASGGGPGQVNEQYF.

This clone was detected only a few times. The J gene is TRBJ1-1, the V gene TRBV28; D gene ambiguous. V was cut by 2 bases and J by 4 bases, with 8 bases left in between. The CDR3 spans 13 residues. CDR1 and CDR2 from the germline V gene are MDHEN and SYDVKM. CDR3 bases: TGTGCCAGCAGTTTAGGCAGAGTCACTGAAGCTTTCTTT. Amino acids: CASSLGRVTEAFF.

The V call is TRBV6-5, the J call TRBJ2-7; 12 bases fit TRBD2. The ends lost 5 bases at V and 2 bases at J; junction bases unmatched: 1. The CDR3 has 14 residues. CDR1 is MNHEY, CDR2 SVGAGI, per germline. The CDR3 DNA follows: TGTGCCAGCAGTACTAGCGGGAGGACCTACGAGCAGTACTTC. This sequence encodes CASSTSGRTYEQYF.

The chain links TRBV19 to TRBJ1-2; D is possibly TRBD1 (5 bases). Germline V gene data show CDR1 as LNHDA and CDR2 as SQIVND (reference sequence). Trimming took 7 bases from V and 4 from J, leaving 13 bases between them. This CDR3 has 13 amino acids. The CDR3 protein is CASKSQGTYGYTF. The CDR3 DNA follows: TGTGCCAGTAAGTCGCAGGGAACCTATGGCTACACCTTC. The full variable domain, completed using reference TRBV19 and TRBJ1-2, is DGGITQSPKYLFRKEGQNVTLSCEQNLNHDAMYWYRQDPGQGLRLIYYSQIVNDFQKGDIAEGYSVSREKKESFPLTVTSAQKNPTAFYLCASKSQGTYGYTFGSGTRLTVV.

The chain employs TRBV28 and TRBJ2-1, with 7 bases lining up with TRBD1. Germline CDR1 and CDR2: MDHEN and SYDVKM. V lost 6 bases and J lost 10; bases outside the gene matches: 12. The CDR3 has 14 amino acids. As DNA, the CDR3 is TGTGCCAGCAGCCTCGACAGGGTTGTAGGCGAGCAGTTCTTC. This sequence encodes CASSLDRVVGEQFF.

V usage is TRBV19 and J usage is TRBJ1-3, with unresolved D. With 2 bases removed from V and 0 bases from J, the gap between germline ends came to 8 bases. Germline values: CDR1 LNHDA, CDR2 SQIVND (reference sequence). This CDR3 region has 15 residues. CDR3 in amino acids: CASSIRLPSGNTIYF. CDR3 in DNA: TGTGCCAGTAGTATAAGGTTGCCCTCTGGAAACACCATATATTTT.

The rearrangement links TRBV7-3 to TRBJ2-2; TRBD1 matches at 9 bases. V dropped 5 bases and J dropped 5; count of bases not matched to a gene: 9. Germline V gives CDR1 SGHTA, CDR2 FQGTGA. The CDR3 contains 16 residues. The CDR3 region is CASSRSPQGATGELFF. The CDR3 nucleotides are TGTGCCAGCAGCCGAAGCCCACAGGGGGCGACCGGGGAGCTGTTTTTT.